Listed here are 7 T cell receptor beta chains from one sample, sequenced in a study of shared clonotypes between healthy human individuals. Produced via immunoSEQ multiplex PCR; TCRdb's table is partial and in-frame only. Of approximately 1,000,000 clones listed, 60% to 85% were seen once; the top ten hold approximately 0.95%. The specimen was memory CD4+ T cells from PBMCs. Subset: CD45RA-negative fraction. These receptors came from a man younger than 35 in good health. Some clones in this sample may be carry-over from other donors' samples.

The CDR3 coding sequence is TGTGCCAGCAGTACAACTAGCGGGAGTGGAGTATATCAAGGCACCGGGGAGCTGTTTTTT. Its translation: CASSTTSGSGVYQGTGELFF. The V call is TRBV28, the J call TRBJ2-2; TRBD2 aligns across 11 bases. Germline trimming cut 5 bases from V and 4 bases from J; bases unmatched to any gene: 18. CDR1 MDHEN and CDR2 SYDVKM come from the germline V gene. The CDR3 runs to 20 residues.

The chain is built from TRBV2 and TRBJ1-5; 7 bases align to TRBD1. This CDR3 is 15 amino acids long. V lost 4 bases, J lost 1 base, and 4 bases stayed unmatched. The germline V gene has CDR1 SNHLY and CDR2 FYNNEI. The DNA of the CDR3 is TGTGCCAGCAGTGCACAGGGGTTAAGCAATCAGCCCCAGCATTTT. Amino acid sequence: CASSAQGLSNQPQHF.

This clone appeared a few times. The chain couples TRBV19 to TRBJ2-2; the match to TRBD2 covers 11 bases. With V trimmed by 1 base and J by 6 bases, 4 bases remained unmatched. Germline V gene lookup returns CDR1 LNHDA and CDR2 SQIVND (reference sequence). The CDR3 sequence is 16 residues long. CDR3 DNA: TGTGCCAGTAGTATAGTAGCGGGAGGGTCCTCCGGGGAGCTGTTTTTT. Translating gives CASSIVAGGSSGELFF.

This clone was detected once. This sequence joins TRBV4-2 and TRBJ2-7, with 7 bases fitting TRBD1. The length of the CDR3 is 16 residues. V dropped 3 bases and J dropped 5; count of bases not matched to a gene: 13. Germline lookup yields CDR1 LGHNA and CDR2 YNFKEQ. CDR3 in amino acids: CASSQEPRGQTNEQYF. The CDR3 DNA reads as TGTGCCAGCAGCCAGGAACCACGGGGACAGACTAACGAGCAGTACTTC.

The chain combines TRBV29-1 with TRBJ2-2, with a tentative D call TRBD1 (6 bases). Trimming took 3 bases from V and 4 from J, leaving 9 bases between them. The CDR3 length is 13 residues. Germline CDR1 and CDR2: SQVTM and ANQGSEA. The CDR3 spells CSVDRGGTGELFF. CDR3 in DNA: TGCAGCGTTGATCGAGGGGGCACCGGGGAGCTGTTTTTT.

In DNA, the CDR3 is TGTGCCAGCAGTTCCGCGGGCACTGGGGCCAACGTCCTGACTTTC. As protein: CASSSAGTGANVLTF. V and J are TRBV28 and TRBJ2-6, with D possibly being TRBD2 (5 bases). This CDR3 is 15 amino acids long. Trimming took off 4 bases at V and 2 bases at J, with 9 bases between the two ends. Germline-derived CDR1 and CDR2 are MDHEN and SYDVKM.

J is TRBJ1-1 and V is TRBV27; no definite D call. The germline V gene has CDR1 MNHEY and CDR2 SMNVEV (reference sequence). V lost 0 bases, J lost 7 bases, and 12 bases lay in between. The CDR3 runs 14 residues. This CDR3 reads CASSLSWVQGEAFF. CDR3 DNA sequence: TGTGCCAGCAGTTTATCTTGGGTTCAAGGTGAAGCTTTCTTT.